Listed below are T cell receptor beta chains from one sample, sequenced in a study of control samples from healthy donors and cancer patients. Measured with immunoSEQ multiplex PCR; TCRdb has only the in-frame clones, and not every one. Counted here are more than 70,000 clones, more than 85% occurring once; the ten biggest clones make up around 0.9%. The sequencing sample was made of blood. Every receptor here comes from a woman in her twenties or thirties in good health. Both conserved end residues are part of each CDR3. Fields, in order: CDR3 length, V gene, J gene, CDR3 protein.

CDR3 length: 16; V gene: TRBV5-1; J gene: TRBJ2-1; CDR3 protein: CASSPRGIRSYNEQFF
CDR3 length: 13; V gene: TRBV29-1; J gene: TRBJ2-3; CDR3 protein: CSVEGRHTDTQYF
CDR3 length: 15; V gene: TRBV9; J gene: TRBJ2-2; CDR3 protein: CASSNTGSNTGELFF
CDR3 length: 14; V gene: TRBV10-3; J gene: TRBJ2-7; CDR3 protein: CASRGQGKGNEQYF
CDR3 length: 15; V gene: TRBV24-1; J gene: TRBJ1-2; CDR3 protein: CATSDRDSPSYGYTF
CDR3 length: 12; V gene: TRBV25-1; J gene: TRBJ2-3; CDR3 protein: CASTRGGDTQYF
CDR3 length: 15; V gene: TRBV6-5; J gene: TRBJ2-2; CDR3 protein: CASKITGQGAGELFF
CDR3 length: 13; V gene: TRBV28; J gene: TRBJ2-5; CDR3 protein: CASSLLRVETQYF
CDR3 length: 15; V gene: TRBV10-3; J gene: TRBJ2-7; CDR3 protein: CAISHRLAGSEEQYF
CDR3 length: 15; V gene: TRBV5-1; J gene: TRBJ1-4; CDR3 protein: CASSLAGSTNEKLFF
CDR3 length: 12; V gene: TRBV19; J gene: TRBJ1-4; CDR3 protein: CASSSDYEKLFF
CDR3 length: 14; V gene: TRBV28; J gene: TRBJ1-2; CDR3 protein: CASSLQGRTYGYTF
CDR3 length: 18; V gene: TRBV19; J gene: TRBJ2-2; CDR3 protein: CASSIENLAGQNTGELFF
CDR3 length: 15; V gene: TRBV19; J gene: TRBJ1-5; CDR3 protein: CASSMPVGRNQPQHF
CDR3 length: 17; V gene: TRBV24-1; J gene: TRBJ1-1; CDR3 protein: CATSDSGTGGARTEAFF
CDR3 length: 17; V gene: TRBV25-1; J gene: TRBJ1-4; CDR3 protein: CASSLMDRVATNEKLFF
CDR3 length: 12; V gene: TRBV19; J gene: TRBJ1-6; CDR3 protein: CASISGTGFPHF
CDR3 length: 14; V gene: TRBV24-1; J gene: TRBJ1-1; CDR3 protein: CATSDSGGPSEAFF
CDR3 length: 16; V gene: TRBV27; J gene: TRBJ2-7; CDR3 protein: CASSPQTGGAFYEQYF
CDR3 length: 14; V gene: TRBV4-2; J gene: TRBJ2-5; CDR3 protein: CASSQDWLGETQYF
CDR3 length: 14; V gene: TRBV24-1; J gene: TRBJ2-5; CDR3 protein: CATSDPGTQETQYF
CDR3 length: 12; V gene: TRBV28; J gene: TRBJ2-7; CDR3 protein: CAIRDSKGEQYF
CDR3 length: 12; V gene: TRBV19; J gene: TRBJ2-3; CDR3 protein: CASSMRRDTQYF
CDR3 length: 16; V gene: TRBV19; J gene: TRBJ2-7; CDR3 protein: CASSIRAGQGRGEQYF
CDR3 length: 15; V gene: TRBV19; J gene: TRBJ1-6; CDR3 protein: CASSMVQGISSPLHF
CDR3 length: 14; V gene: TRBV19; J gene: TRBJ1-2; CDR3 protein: CASSTRTGPYGYTF
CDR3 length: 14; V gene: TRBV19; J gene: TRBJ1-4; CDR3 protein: CASSLSETNEKLFF
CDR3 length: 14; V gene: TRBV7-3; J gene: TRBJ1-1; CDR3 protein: CASSLTGGNTEAFF
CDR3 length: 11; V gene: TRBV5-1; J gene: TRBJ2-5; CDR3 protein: CASSLKETQYF
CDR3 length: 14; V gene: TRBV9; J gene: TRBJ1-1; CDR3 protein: CASSVGGTEIRAFF
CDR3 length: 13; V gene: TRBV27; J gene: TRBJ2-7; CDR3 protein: CASSFPGSYEQYF
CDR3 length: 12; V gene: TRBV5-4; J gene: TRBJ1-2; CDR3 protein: CASSSGGSGYTF
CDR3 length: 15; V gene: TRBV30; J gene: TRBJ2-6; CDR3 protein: CAWSYGSSGANVLTF
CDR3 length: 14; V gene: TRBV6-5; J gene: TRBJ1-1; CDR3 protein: CASSMTGGDTEAFF
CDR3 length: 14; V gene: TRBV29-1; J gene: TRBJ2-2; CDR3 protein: CSVGAAANTGELFF
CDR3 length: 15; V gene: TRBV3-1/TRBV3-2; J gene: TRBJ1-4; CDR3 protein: CASSTPGRTNEKLFF
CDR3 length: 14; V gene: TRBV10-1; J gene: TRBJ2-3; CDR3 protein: CASSESQGMDTQYF
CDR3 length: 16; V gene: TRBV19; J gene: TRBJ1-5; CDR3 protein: CASSIVGGGGGQPQHF
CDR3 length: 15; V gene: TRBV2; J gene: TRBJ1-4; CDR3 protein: CASAGQGGTNEKLFF
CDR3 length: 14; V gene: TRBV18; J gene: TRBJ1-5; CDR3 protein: CASSPGRGNRPQHF
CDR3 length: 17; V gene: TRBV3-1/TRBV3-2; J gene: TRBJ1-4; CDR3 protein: CASSQGGTGTTNEKLFF